A selection of T cell receptor beta chains follows, all from one sample in a study of CD8+ T cells in alopecia areata. Profiling relied on immunoSEQ multiplex PCR, and the TCRdb table lists in-frame clones only, not all of them. The sample holds around 190,000 clones, roughly 70% seen once. Sequences were derived from CD4+ T cells sorted from blood, sampled between weeks 49 and 50, from a patient treated with tofacitinib. These receptors all stem from a human donor with alopecia areata. Each CDR3 is given with its conserved first and last residue. The D gene is left open where the match is weak. Where a row states a size, it is once, few, many or the class of an expanded clone; other rows omit it.

v_call,j_call,d_call,clone_size,cdr3_aa,cdr3_nt
TRBV30,TRBJ1-1,NA,once,CAWSVTSKVTEAFF,TGTGCCTGGAGTGTAACCTCTAAGGTAACTGAAGCTTTCTTT
TRBV19,TRBJ1-5,TRBD1,few,CASSILETGFVSNQPQHF,TGTGCCAGTAGTATATTGGAGACAGGGTTTGTTAGCAATCAGCCCCAGCATTTT
TRBV15,TRBJ2-1,NA,NA,CATSRDTGYNEQFF,TGTGCCACCAGCAGAGATACAGGGTACAATGAGCAGTTCTTC
TRBV5-1,TRBJ2-7,TRBD2,NA,CASSLAKGTSGEQYF,TGCGCCAGCAGCTTGGCGAAAGGGACTAGCGGCGAGCAGTACTTC
TRBV29-1,TRBJ1-1,NA,NA,CSVEDHVNTEAFF,TGCAGCGTTGAAGACCACGTGAACACTGAAGCTTTCTTT
TRBV30,TRBJ1-5,NA,NA,CAWSVSYPNGPQHF,TGTGCCTGGAGTGTTTCATACCCAAATGGGCCCCAGCATTTT
TRBV19,TRBJ1-2,NA,NA,CASSNLRGVNYGYTF,TGTGCCAGTAGTAATCTCAGGGGAGTAAACTATGGCTACACCTTC
TRBV7-2,TRBJ1-1,NA,NA,CASSLGSFNTEAFF,TGTGCCAGCAGCTTAGGTTCGTTTAACACTGAAGCTTTCTTT
TRBV29-1,TRBJ2-5,TRBD1,NA,CSVEPRDRQETQYF,TGCAGCGTTGAACCCCGGGACAGACAAGAGACCCAGTACTTC
TRBV7-2,TRBJ2-7,NA,NA,CASSLDAGGGDEQYF,TGTGCCAGCAGCTTAGATGCAGGGGGAGGCGACGAGCAGTACTTC
TRBV20-1,TRBJ2-1,NA,few,CSARKFDEQFF,TGCAGTGCTAGAAAGTTCGATGAGCAGTTCTTC
TRBV4-3,TRBJ2-7,TRBD2,once,CASSQVLAGVDEQYF,TGCGCCAGCAGCCAAGTTCTAGCGGGGGTCGACGAGCAGTACTTC
TRBV25-1,TRBJ2-7,TRBD1,NA,CASSGTGKLYEQYF,TGTGCCAGCAGCGGGACAGGGAAACTCTACGAGCAGTACTTC
TRBV27,TRBJ1-1,TRBD1,NA,CASSFRQGGEAFF,TGTGCCAGCAGTTTTCGACAGGGGGGTGAAGCTTTCTTT
TRBV30,TRBJ1-2,NA,NA,CAWYSGLGYTF,TGTGCCTGGTACTCAGGGCTTGGCTACACCTTC
TRBV9,TRBJ2-7,NA,few,CASSARQDTPYEQYF,TGTGCCAGCAGCGCTCGACAGGATACCCCCTACGAGCAGTACTTC
TRBV7-8,TRBJ1-2,NA,NA,CASSLSQGFHGYTF,TGTGCCAGCAGCTTATCCCAGGGATTCCATGGCTACACCTTC
TRBV7-3,TRBJ2-1,TRBD1,NA,CASSLTLDRVYNEQFF,TGTGCCAGCAGCTTAACCCTCGACAGGGTATACAATGAGCAGTTCTTC
TRBV4-2,TRBJ2-6,NA,NA,CASSLGANVLTF,TGTGCCAGCAGCCTTGGGGCCAACGTCCTGACTTTC
TRBV25-1,TRBJ2-7,NA,NA,CASSGGYEQYF,TGTGCCAGCAGTGGAGGCTACGAGCAGTACTTC
TRBV11-2,TRBJ2-4,NA,NA,CASSRQTSVAKNIQYF,TGTGCCAGCAGCCGTCAGACATCGGTAGCCAAAAACATTCAGTACTTC
TRBV5-1,TRBJ2-3,NA,NA,CASSPADPGVAQYF,TGCGCCAGCAGCCCTGCCGACCCTGGCGTCGCGCAGTATTTT
TRBV29-1,TRBJ2-3,NA,NA,CSVRSSTDTQYF,TGCAGCGTCCGGTCTAGCACAGATACGCAGTATTTT
TRBV10-3,TRBJ2-7,NA,NA,CAISGGRDYEQYF,TGTGCCATCAGTGGTGGACGGGACTACGAGCAGTACTTC
TRBV10-3,TRBJ2-7,NA,once,CAISEQDDYEQYF,TGTGCCATCAGCGAACAGGACGACTACGAGCAGTACTTC
TRBV7-3,TRBJ2-1,TRBD2,NA,CASSSRGGRDEQFF,TGTGCCAGCAGCTCCCGCGGGGGGCGGGATGAGCAGTTCTTC
TRBV30,TRBJ2-5,NA,NA,CAWSVGVETQYF,TGTGCCTGGAGTGTAGGGGTTGAGACCCAGTACTTC
TRBV10-3,TRBJ2-1,TRBD2,NA,CAISEGTSGVNEQFF,TGTGCCATCAGTGAGGGGACTAGCGGGGTCAATGAGCAGTTCTTC
TRBV30,TRBJ2-5,NA,NA,CAWKDRTAQETQYF,TGTGCCTGGAAGGACCGGACAGCCCAAGAGACCCAGTACTTC
TRBV5-1,TRBJ1-2,TRBD1,NA,CASSSARTGNYGYTF,TGCGCCAGCAGCTCCGCGAGGACAGGGAACTATGGCTACACCTTC
TRBV6-1,TRBJ2-7,TRBD1,once,CASSPRDRGLDEQYF,TGTGCCAGCAGTCCCCGGGACAGGGGGCTGGACGAGCAGTACTTC
TRBV27,TRBJ1-6,NA,NA,CASSSDSYSPLHF,TGTGCCAGCAGTTCGGACAGCTATTCACCCCTCCACTTT
TRBV29-1,TRBJ2-6,TRBD1,few,CSVRTGETGANVLTF,TGCAGCGTCCGGACAGGGGAGACCGGGGCCAACGTCCTGACTTTC
TRBV7-2,TRBJ2-7,NA,NA,CASSPRTNYEQYF,TGTGCCAGCAGCCCCCGCACAAACTACGAGCAGTACTTC
TRBV30,TRBJ1-3,NA,NA,CAWTPGRKGNTIYF,TGTGCCTGGACCCCGGGACGGAAGGGAAACACCATATATTTT
TRBV13,TRBJ2-4,NA,few,CASSFRTPKNIQYF,TGTGCCAGCAGCTTCAGAACCCCCAAAAACATTCAGTACTTC
TRBV6-5,TRBJ1-1,NA,NA,CASSYSGRLNTEAFF,TGTGCCAGCAGTTACTCGGGGCGATTGAACACTGAAGCTTTCTTT
TRBV7-3,TRBJ2-1,TRBD1,NA,CASSLVATGSYNEQFF,TGTGCCAGCAGCTTAGTCGCGACAGGGTCCTACAATGAGCAGTTCTTC
TRBV2,TRBJ2-4,TRBD2,NA,CASSEDRAGATYKNIQYF,TGTGCCAGCAGTGAAGATAGAGCGGGGGCGACCTACAAAAACATTCAGTACTTC
TRBV5-6,TRBJ2-7,NA,once,CASSLPLQDRYEQYF,TGTGCCAGCAGCCTCCCCTTACAGGATCGGTACGAGCAGTACTTC
TRBV9,TRBJ2-5,NA,few,CASSTGTLQETQYF,TGTGCCAGCTCAACCGGGACGCTCCAAGAGACCCAGTACTTC
TRBV15,TRBJ1-2,NA,NA,CATSTPQTPNYGYTF,TGTGCCACCAGCACCCCGCAGACACCAAACTATGGCTACACCTTC
TRBV15,TRBJ2-2,TRBD2,few,CATSRSGGENTGELFF,TGTGCCACCAGCCGTAGCGGGGGGGAAAACACCGGGGAGCTGTTTTTT
TRBV2,TRBJ2-3,NA,NA,CASSEMVGTDTQYF,TGTGCCAGCAGTGAAATGGTGGGGACAGATACGCAGTATTTT
TRBV6-6,TRBJ1-5,NA,NA,CASSYSPGYQPQHF,TGTGCCAGCAGTTACTCGCCAGGGTATCAGCCCCAGCATTTT
TRBV29-1,TRBJ2-3,TRBD2,NA,CSVIESGGKFADTQYF,TGCAGCGTTATCGAATCGGGGGGGAAGTTTGCAGATACGCAGTATTTT
TRBV11-2,TRBJ2-7,NA,many,CASSLTGTSSEQYF,TGTGCCAGCAGCTTAACCGGGACATCTTCCGAGCAGTACTTC
TRBV7-8,TRBJ2-3,TRBD2,NA,CASSLVTGGLGDTQYF,TGTGCCAGCAGCTTAGTGACGGGGGGGCTGGGTGATACGCAGTATTTT
TRBV5-6,TRBJ2-5,TRBD1,NA,CASSGRGQETQYF,TGTGCCAGCAGCGGCAGGGGGCAGGAGACCCAGTACTTC
TRBV7-3,TRBJ2-1,NA,NA,CASSLGSYNEQFF,TGTGCCAGCAGCTTAGGCAGTTACAATGAGCAGTTCTTC
TRBV6-6,TRBJ1-4,TRBD1,NA,CASRTGREKLFF,TGTGCCAGCAGGACAGGGCGTGAAAAACTGTTTTTT